The present T cell receptor (beta chain) was sequenced within a study of blood T cell repertoires in COVID-19 (dated by TCRdb to the early 2020s). In terms of the full investigation: Samples covering the acute and convalescent phases of COVID-19 were provided by collaborators in the United States, Italy and Spain. The prospective study material was composed of cDNA or gDNA derived from T cells, B-cell-depleted T cells, or PBMCs. The dataset comprised deeply sampled blood TCRbeta repertoires from subjects exposed to, actively infected with, or recovered from COVID-19. A freely available public database, intended as a resource for researchers studying the immune response to SARS-CoV-2, is where the repertoires were released. The samples were drawn from two sources: the first 160 participants of the ongoing ImmuneRACE study, and fewer than 1,500 subjects contributed by 6 global collaborators. Nearly every sample came with metadata listing a de-identified subject ID, COVID-19 status, age in years and sex. Where available, HLA class I and class II types were taken from metadata supplied by the sample provider and were not determined by assay-based typing.

TCRbeta CDR3 regions were amplified from genomic DNA using the immunoSEQ Assay, a bias-controlled multiplex PCR. Processing in the source paper ran as follows. The number of nucleated cells in each sample was estimated from the amplification of reference gene primers within the assay. To quantify the absolute abundance of each unique TCRbeta CDR3 rearrangement, sequence reads were collapsed and filtered. Productive Simpson clonality was computed per sample as the square root of Simpson's diversity index over productive rearrangements. TCRdb's version of the immuneACCESS table is confined to in-frame rearrangements and falls short of the full clone set. An unresolved V gene accounts for under half of the shortfall where checked; the remainder is of unknown origin. For V, J and clone size, that table is used; D and trimming come from the DNA. Present in this sample are about 150,000 clones, approximately 91% of which were seen just once. Of the sample, approximately 2.4% falls within the top ten clones.

A word on this clone: What this receptor recognizes is not known. Qualities for individual bases were not recorded, and no much larger clone is one base off.

The collaborating institutions used their own protocols to collect whole blood in K2EDTA tubes. For TCRbeta analysis, collaborators shipped samples as frozen whole blood, isolated PBMCs, or DNA extracted from either of those sample types. Points the paper makes about the study in general: The quantity of clinical and demographic metadata differed by source and by participant and was supplied without curation.

The clonotype comes from a woman aged 70-85 years with acute or convalescent COVID-19. The sample was peripheral blood.

The DNA sequence is TGTGCCAGCAGAACGGGACTGCAAGAGACCCAGTACTTC. This sequence encodes CASRTGLQETQYF. The rearrangement joined TRBV6-5 to TRBJ2-5; the D segment could be TRBD2, given 6 matching bases. Taken from cysteine to phenylalanine, the CDR3 has 13 residues. Only the CDR3 portion is preserved as DNA: 39 bases, with reading frame beginning at the first base. In the germline V gene, CDR1 corresponds to MNHEY and CDR2 to SVGAGI. The trim is 6 bases for V and 2 bases for J, with a gap of 10 bases between the germline ends.